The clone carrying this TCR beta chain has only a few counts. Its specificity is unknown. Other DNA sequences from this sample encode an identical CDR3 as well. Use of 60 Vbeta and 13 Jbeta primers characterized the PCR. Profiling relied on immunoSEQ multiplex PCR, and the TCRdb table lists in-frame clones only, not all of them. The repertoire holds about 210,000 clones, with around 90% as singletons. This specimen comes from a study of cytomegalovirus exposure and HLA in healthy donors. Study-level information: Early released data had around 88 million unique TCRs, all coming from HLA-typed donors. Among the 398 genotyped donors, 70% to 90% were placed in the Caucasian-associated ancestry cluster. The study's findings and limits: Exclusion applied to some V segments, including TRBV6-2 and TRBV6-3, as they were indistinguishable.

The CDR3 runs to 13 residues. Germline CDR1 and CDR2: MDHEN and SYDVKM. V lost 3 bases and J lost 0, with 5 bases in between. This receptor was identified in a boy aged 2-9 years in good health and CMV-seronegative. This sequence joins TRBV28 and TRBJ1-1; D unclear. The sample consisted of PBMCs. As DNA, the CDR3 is TGTGCCAGCAGTTTGGGAGTGAACACTGAAGCTTTCTTT. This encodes CASSLGVNTEAFF.